This is a list of T cell receptor beta chains from one sample in a study of blood T cell repertoires in COVID-19. Method: immunoSEQ multiplex PCR; TCRdb's copy keeps in-frame clones and lacks some. The data contain over 200,000 clones, 80% to 90% of them singletons. The sample was PBMCs or T cells enriched from blood (not recorded which). All receptors derive from a woman in her twenties or thirties who had been exposed to COVID-19. Both conserved end residues are trimmed from each CDR3.

>TRBV2
ASRRTVTNYGYT
>TRBV12-5
ASGLFSGSNTGELF
>TRBV6-5
ASRRDRGGNQPQH
>TRBV4-2
ASSQLGEQF
>TRBV19
ATRRGARYEQY
>TRBV6-5
ASTRDNGLNTEAF
>TRBV19
ASSRDRGESYGYT
>TRBV6-1
ASSALGTVGPGTIY
>TRBV4-1
ASSQEDTGTGNYNEQF
>TRBV27
ASSSRDSIYGYT
>TRBV5-1
ASSLRQWNSPLH
>TRBV9
ASSLSGSIEQF
>TRBV11-2
ASSLETGLAPGTFSNEQF
>TRBV5-1
ASTGTSGSNTQY
>TRBV5-1
ASSDRRNYGYT
>TRBV7-9
ASSFTSGSFGEQY
>TRBV19
ASSNPGLKAF
>TRBV3-1/TRBV3-2
ASSLTHGRTSGRASTDTQY
>TRBV4-1
ASSPAGLLSTDTQY
>TRBV2
ASSESFNYGYT
>TRBV30
AWSGRYVNYGYT
>TRBV19
ASSRRINQPQH
>TRBV3-1/TRBV3-2
ASSQSPTSTVYNEQF
>TRBV27
ASSSTSRNEQF